Each of the 23 T cell receptor beta chains below was sequenced from the same sample in a study of blood T cell repertoires in COVID-19. Assay: immunoSEQ multiplex PCR; the TCRdb copy retains only in-frame clones and omits some. Of 120,000 to 150,000 clones in the sample, 80% to 85% were seen once. The specimen sequenced was peripheral blood. Receptors were obtained from a human donor in a cohort sampled during active COVID-19.

The chain combines TRBV6-1 with TRBJ1-1; no definite D call. The CDR3 totals 15 residues. The V gene lost 2 bases and the J gene lost 6 bases, with 16 bases spanning the gap. The V gene's germline CDR1 is MNHNS and CDR2 SASEGT. CDR3 nucleotide sequence: TGTGCCAGCAGTGAATACAGCTACCTTGTCGCTGAAGCTTTCTTT. Translating it yields CASSEYSYLVAEAFF.

The chain has TRBV11-2 and TRBJ2-1; TRBD1 aligns across 9 bases. CDR1 and CDR2 (germline): SGHAT, FQNNGV. This CDR3 has 13 residues. V shed 7 bases and J 8 bases; nucleotides not matched to a gene: 6. The CDR3 sequence: CASTGTGSHEQFF. CDR3 sequence (DNA): TGTGCCAGCACCGGGACAGGGAGCCATGAGCAGTTCTTC.

The CDR3 DNA is TGTGCCACCAGCAGAGGACCCTTACAGGTTACGAATTCACCCCTCCACTTT. This codes for CATSRGPLQVTNSPLHF. The chain combines TRBV15 with TRBJ1-6, with D possibly TRBD1 on 5 matching bases. This CDR3 comprises 17 residues. Germline CDR1 reads LNHNV; CDR2 reads YYDKDF (reference sequence). Trimming left V 1 base short and J 7 bases short, with 17 bases between.

The gene calls are TRBV6-6 and TRBJ1-6, with a tentative D call TRBD1 (5 bases). Looked up from germline, CDR1 is MNHNY and CDR2 is SVGAGI (reference sequence). The CDR3 extends over 14 amino acids. Trimming pared 2 bases from V and 10 bases from J, leaving 12 bases between. The CDR3 bases are TGTGCCAGCAGTTACAGGGGTGGTGAGTCACCCCTCCACTTT. Residues: CASSYRGGESPLHF.

The chain carries TRBV5-1 and TRBJ2-3, with D possibly being TRBD1 (6 bases). Germline V CDR1 and CDR2: SGHRS, YFSETQ. V was clipped by 4 bases and J by 3 bases, with 12 bases between them. CDR3 length: 14 residues. This chain's CDR3 is CASSIGQLTDTQYF. The CDR3, as DNA: TGCGCCAGCAGCATTGGACAGCTAACAGATACGCAGTATTTT.

This chain uses TRBV6-6 with TRBJ2-7; no clear D. The CDR3 spans 11 residues. V was trimmed by 6 bases and J by 4 bases, leaving 7 bases between them. Germline loops: CDR1 MNHNY, CDR2 SVGAGI (reference sequence). The CDR3 spells CASSRRYEQYF. DNA of the CDR3: TGTGCCAGCAGCCGCAGATACGAGCAGTACTTC.

This clone has only one observation. The chain employs TRBV12-3 or TRBV12-4 and TRBJ2-3; tentative D call: TRBD2 (5 bases). The CDR3 sequence is 12 residues long. V was clipped by 7 bases and J by 4 bases, with 9 bases between them. As DNA, the CDR3 is TGTGCCAGCACCGGGGTGGCAGATACGCAGTATTTT. This translates into CASTGVADTQYF.

The V and J genes are TRBV9 and TRBJ2-5, with 16 bases lining up with TRBD2. V shed 0 bases and J 3 bases; nucleotides not matched to a gene: 2. CDR1 and CDR2 from the germline V gene are SGDLS and YYNGEE. The CDR3 totals 17 residues. The CDR3 protein is CASSVVGTSGGEETQYF. The DNA for the CDR3 is TGTGCCAGCAGCGTAGTTGGGACTAGCGGGGGGGAAGAGACCCAGTACTTC.

The rearrangement joins TRBV4-1 to TRBJ2-7; D unresolved. The germline CDR1 and CDR2 sequences are MGHRA and YSYEKL. V gave up 0 bases and J gave up 2 bases, with 14 bases separating them. The CDR3 consists of 16 residues. CDR3 residues: CASSQDWVRPPYEQYF. DNA for the CDR3: TGCGCCAGCAGCCAAGATTGGGTCAGGCCCCCCTACGAGCAGTACTTC.

The chain joins TRBV5-1 to TRBJ1-2; tentative D call: TRBD1 (5 bases). The CDR3 covers 14 residues. Trimming took 0 bases from V and 7 from J, leaving 13 bases between them. Germline V gene data show CDR1 as SGHRS and CDR2 as YFSETQ. The CDR3 region is CASSLGQGIAGYTF. For the CDR3, the DNA is TGCGCCAGCAGCTTGGGGCAGGGTATCGCTGGCTACACCTTC. The variable domain in full, completed from reference TRBV5-1 and TRBJ1-2, reads KAGVTQTPRYLIKTRGQQVTLSCSPISGHRSVSWYQQTPGQGLQFLFEYFSETQRNKGNFPGRFSGRQFSNSRSEMNVSTLELGDSALYLCASSLGQGIAGYTFGSGTRLTVV.

The J gene is TRBJ1-1, the V gene TRBV4-3; possible D gene TRBD1, 5 bases. Trimming removed 0 bases at V and 6 bases at J, with 17 bases between. Germline V gene data show CDR1 as LGHNA and CDR2 as YSLEER. CDR3 size: 16 residues. CDR3 sequence: CASSQDGRVAGAEAFF. In nucleotides, the CDR3 is TGCGCCAGCAGCCAAGATGGCAGGGTGGCGGGGGCTGAAGCTTTCTTT.

Points on this clone: The CDR3 carries no conserved terminal phenylalanine or tryptophan, so it likely arises from a read error. It is unclear where the CDR3 begins or ends on the DNA, so no DNA is shown, and the CDR3 is as TCRdb lists it. This chain links TRBV7-6 with TRBJ1-3; the DNA was not compared with TRBD1, the D call given in the table. The CDR3 has 12 amino acids, counting both end residues. Looked up from germline, CDR1 is SGHVS and CDR2 is FNYEAQ. The CDR3 region is CASSPRTGPPLG.

The count of this clone is one. The chain links TRBV6-2 or TRBV6-3 to TRBJ2-5, with 9 bases identical to TRBD2. The length of the CDR3 is 15 residues. V gave up 0 bases and J gave up 4 bases; unmatched junction bases: 3. In germline, CDR1 is MNHEY, CDR2 SVGEGT. The CDR3 region is CASSYSRGGRETQYF. CDR3 sequence (DNA): TGTGCCAGCAGTTACTCGCGGGGGGGCAGAGAGACCCAGTACTTC.

The J gene is TRBJ2-7, the V gene TRBV6-5, with D perhaps TRBD1 (6 bases). The CDR3 has 14 residues. Germline V gene data show CDR1 as MNHEY and CDR2 as SVGAGI. V was clipped by 5 bases and J by 5 bases, with 16 bases between them. Here the CDR3 DNA reads TGTGCCAGCAGTCCCTTACAGGGTTTGAACGAGCAGTACTTC. It specifies CASSPLQGLNEQYF.

CDR3 amino acids: CASGTALMNTEAFF. The CDR3 nucleotides are TGTGCTAGTGGGACAGCATTGATGAACACTGAAGCTTTCTTT. J is TRBJ1-1 and V is TRBV12-5; tentatively, D is TRBD1 (5 bases). The length of the CDR3 is 14 residues. Trimming removed 6 bases from V and 0 bases from J, with 11 bases in between. From germline, CDR1 is LGHNT and CDR2 FRNRAP. Together with reference TRBV12-5 and TRBJ1-1, the CDR3 gives the full variable domain: DARVTQTPRHKVTEMGQEVTMRCQPILGHNTVFWYRQTMMQGLELLAYFRNRAPLDDSGMPKDRFSAEMPDATLATLKIQPSEPRDSAVYFCASGTALMNTEAFFGQGTRLTVV.

The rearrangement links TRBV5-4 to TRBJ1-1; D is undetermined. Germline V CDR1 and CDR2: SGHNT, YYREEE (reference sequence). V was cut by 2 bases and J by 1 base, with 15 bases left in between. The CDR3 spans 16 residues. Here the CDR3 DNA reads TGTGCCAGCAGCTTAAAGGTTCAAGAGGCGAACACTGAAGCTTTCTTT. Residues: CASSLKVQEANTEAFF.

J is TRBJ1-1 and V is TRBV5-1, with D possibly TRBD1 on 5 matching bases. Trimming took 6 bases from V and 0 from J, leaving 9 bases between them. The germline V gene has CDR1 SGHRS and CDR2 YFSETQ. CDR3 length: 13 residues. This CDR3 is CASKVRVNTEAFF. For the CDR3, the DNA is TGCGCCAGCAAGGTCAGGGTGAACACTGAAGCTTTCTTT.

This clone was seen a few times. The genes are TRBV28 and TRBJ1-2; tentatively, D is TRBD1 (6 bases). Looked up from germline, CDR1 is MDHEN and CDR2 is SYDVKM. The V end was cut by 4 bases, the J end by 5 bases, with 14 bases between. The CDR3 has 14 residues. CDR3 DNA: TGTGCCAGCAGTTGGCAGGGGAAAGGGTATGGCTACACCTTC. This translates into CASSWQGKGYGYTF.

The chain carries TRBV24-1 and TRBJ2-1; a weak D match, TRBD2 (6 bases). Germline CDR1 reads KGHDR; CDR2 reads SFDVKD. The CDR3 loop spans 12 amino acids. V shed 3 bases and J shed 8 bases, with 7 bases lying between them. CDR3: CATSDPGDEQFF. Here the CDR3 DNA reads TGTGCCACCAGTGATCCGGGGGATGAGCAGTTCTTC.

This chain connects TRBV14 to TRBJ1-6, with D perhaps TRBD1 (5 bases). Trimming took 1 base from V and 7 from J, leaving 11 bases between them. CDR1 is SGHDN, CDR2 FVKESK, per germline. The CDR3 is made up of 15 amino acids. CDR3 DNA: TGTGCCAGCAGCCAAGTTCCAGGGAACAATTCACCCCTCCACTTT. Translated: CASSQVPGNNSPLHF.

The rearrangement uses TRBV25-1 and TRBJ2-3; a weak D match, TRBD2 (6 bases). Trimming shortened V by 3 bases and J by 6 bases, and 13 bases separated the two germline ends. Germline CDR1 MGHDK, CDR2 SYGVNS. This CDR3 is 14 amino acids long. The CDR3 sequence: CASSEGSGPDTQYF. The CDR3 DNA is TGTGCCAGCAGTGAGGGTAGCGGACCGGATACGCAGTATTTT.

This rearrangement joins TRBV19 to TRBJ1-5; D is ambiguous. The CDR3 contains 13 residues. Trimming took 11 bases from V and 1 from J, leaving 12 bases between them. CDR1 LNHDA and CDR2 SQIVND come from the germline V gene (reference sequence). CDR3 residues: CAGSTQSNQPQHF. The CDR3 nucleotides read TGTGCCGGTTCGACACAAAGCAATCAGCCCCAGCATTTT.

The chain uses TRBV2 and TRBJ1-2; possibly TRBD1 for D (6 bases). The CDR3 covers 11 residues. Germline values: CDR1 SNHLY, CDR2 FYNNEI. V was pared by 6 bases and J by 5 bases, with 7 bases between. This CDR3 reads CASRTGYGYTF. The CDR3 nucleotides are TGTGCCAGCAGAACAGGGTATGGCTACACCTTC.